A selection of T cell receptor beta chains follows, all from one sample in a study of blood T cell repertoires in COVID-19. Only in-frame clones appear in the TCRdb table, and some are missing; sequencing was by immunoSEQ multiplex PCR. The sample lists about 290,000 clones, around nine tenths occurring once. The sequenced sample was PBMCs or T cells enriched from blood (not recorded which). Receptors originate from a woman aged 40 to 49 who had recovered from COVID-19. CDR3s include the opening cysteine and the closing phenylalanine or tryptophan. The D gene is left open where the match is weak. Where a row states a size, it is once, few, many or the class of an expanded clone; other rows omit it.

j_call clone_size d_call v_call cdr3_nt cdr3_aa
TRBJ1-4 . TRBD1 TRBV6-5 TGTGCCACTGGGGTTACAGGGGGACAACTGTTTTTT CATGVTGGQLFF
TRBJ2-2 . TRBD2 TRBV5-1 TGCGCCAGCAGCCCCTTAGCGGGGGGGAACACCGGGGAGCTGTTTTTT CASSPLAGGNTGELFF
TRBJ2-3 . . TRBV24-1 TGTGCCACCAGTGATTCCCGGAATTCAGGGGCCACGCAGTATTTT CATSDSRNSGATQYF
TRBJ1-5 once TRBD1 TRBV27 TGTGCCAGCAGTCCCGGGACAGGGATTGACCAGCCCCAGCATTTT CASSPGTGIDQPQHF
TRBJ1-1 . . TRBV5-1 TGCGCCAGCAGTGGGGAATGGGGAGTGAACACTGAAGCTTTCTTT CASSGEWGVNTEAFF
TRBJ1-3 . . TRBV11-2 TGTGCCAGCAGCTTACAGGGGCTGGGAAACACCATATATTTT CASSLQGLGNTIYF
TRBJ1-6 . TRBD1 TRBV6-5 TGTGCCAGCAGTTCCGGGACAGGGATTCATTCACCCCTCCACTTT CASSSGTGIHSPLHF
TRBJ2-1 . TRBD2 TRBV29-1 TGCAGCGTTGTAAGGCTAGCGGTAGTCAATGAGCAGTTCTTC CSVVRLAVVNEQFF
TRBJ2-2 few TRBD1 TRBV10-1 TGCGCCAGCGGGACAGGGGTCACCGGGGAGCTGTTTTTT CASGTGVTGELFF
TRBJ2-3 . TRBD2 TRBV9 TGTGCCAGCAGCGTGAGACTAGCGGGGGAATCAGATACGCAGTATTTT CASSVRLAGESDTQYF
TRBJ1-1 . . TRBV3-1/TRBV3-2 TGTGCCAGCAGCCAAGGCGGCACTGAAGCTTTCTTT CASSQGGTEAFF
TRBJ1-2 . . TRBV18 TGTGCCAGCTCACCCCAGGGGAACTATGGCTACACCTTC CASSPQGNYGYTF